The rows below give T cell receptor beta chains drawn from one sample of a study of identical twins. In TCRdb, the 5' RACE reads were re-called with MiXCR into one record per CDR3 protein. The data contain over 200,000 distinct CDR3 sequences, around 10% of them singletons. The sample comprised memory (CD45RO+) T cells sorted from blood. These receptors came from a woman between 18 and 29 years old in good health. Both conserved end residues are part of each CDR3. A D gene is named only where the DNA matches it firmly. Not all rows give a size; the values are once, few, many and, for expanded clones, a class.

v_call: TRBV11-3; clone_size: few; d_call: TRBD2; j_call: TRBJ2-1; cdr3_nt: TGTGCCAGCAGCCCGCGGGGGGCGATCCGGGAGCAGTTCTTC; cdr3_aa: CASSPRGAIREQFF
v_call: TRBV9; clone_size: .; d_call: TRBD2; j_call: TRBJ2-7; cdr3_nt: TGTGCCAGCAGCTCCCCTACTGGTAGCGGGAGGCTGGACGAGCAGTACTTC; cdr3_aa: CASSSPTGSGRLDEQYF
v_call: TRBV7-3; clone_size: .; d_call: TRBD2; j_call: TRBJ2-1; cdr3_nt: TGTGCCAGCAGCCCCGGGACTAGCGGGGGGGCAATCAATGAGCAGTTCTTC; cdr3_aa: CASSPGTSGGAINEQFF
v_call: TRBV6-1; clone_size: few; d_call: .; j_call: TRBJ1-1; cdr3_nt: TGTGCCAGCAGTGTGGTCACTGAAGCTTTCTTT; cdr3_aa: CASSVVTEAFF
v_call: TRBV4-1; clone_size: few; d_call: .; j_call: TRBJ1-2; cdr3_nt: TGCGCCAGCAGCCAAGATTACCCTCTAGCCTATGGCTACACCTTC; cdr3_aa: CASSQDYPLAYGYTF
v_call: TRBV20-1; clone_size: .; d_call: TRBD2; j_call: TRBJ2-3; cdr3_nt: TGCAGTGCTCAGACTAGCGATTACACAGATACGCAGTATTTT; cdr3_aa: CSAQTSDYTDTQYF
v_call: TRBV24-1; clone_size: many; d_call: .; j_call: TRBJ2-1; cdr3_nt: TGTGCCACCAGTGATCCCGGAGGACAATCAAATGAGCAGTTCTTC; cdr3_aa: CATSDPGGQSNEQFF
v_call: TRBV11-3; clone_size: .; d_call: .; j_call: TRBJ1-1; cdr3_nt: TGTGCCAGCAGCTTAAACAGTTTGAACACTGAAGCTTTCTTT; cdr3_aa: CASSLNSLNTEAFF
v_call: TRBV12-3/TRBV12-4; clone_size: .; d_call: TRBD2; j_call: TRBJ2-5; cdr3_nt: TGTGCCAGCAGTTTCAGGAGCGGCGGGAGGGCAGAGACCCAGTACTTC; cdr3_aa: CASSFRSGGRAETQYF
v_call: TRBV18; clone_size: once; d_call: TRBD1; j_call: TRBJ2-5; cdr3_nt: TGTGCCAGCTCTCCCACCGGGACAGGGACCGGCGAGACCCAGTACTTC; cdr3_aa: CASSPTGTGTGETQYF
v_call: TRBV12-3/TRBV12-4; clone_size: .; d_call: .; j_call: TRBJ1-5; cdr3_nt: TGTGCCAGCAGTTTAATGCAGACCAATCAGCCCCAGCATTTT; cdr3_aa: CASSLMQTNQPQHF
v_call: TRBV5-5; clone_size: few; d_call: .; j_call: TRBJ2-7; cdr3_nt: TGTGCCAGCAGCCCACGATCCTACGAGCAGTACTTC; cdr3_aa: CASSPRSYEQYF
v_call: TRBV7-3; clone_size: few; d_call: TRBD1; j_call: TRBJ1-2; cdr3_nt: TGTGCCAGCAGACTTACAGGGGTGGAGGGCTATGGCTACACCTTC; cdr3_aa: CASRLTGVEGYGYTF
v_call: TRBV28; clone_size: .; d_call: .; j_call: TRBJ1-5; cdr3_nt: TGTGCCAGCAGTTCGGACAGACATAGCAATCAGCCCCAGCATTTT; cdr3_aa: CASSSDRHSNQPQHF
v_call: TRBV7-9; clone_size: many; d_call: .; j_call: TRBJ1-2; cdr3_nt: TGTGCCAGCAGCCAGATTAACTATGGCTACACCTTC; cdr3_aa: CASSQINYGYTF
v_call: TRBV7-8; clone_size: few; d_call: .; j_call: TRBJ2-7; cdr3_nt: TGTGCCAGCAGCTTAAGGATAGCGGCCGTCTACGAGCAGTACTTC; cdr3_aa: CASSLRIAAVYEQYF
v_call: TRBV18; clone_size: few; d_call: .; j_call: TRBJ2-1; cdr3_nt: TGTGCCAGCTCACCTTACGATCCGTTACCCAATGAGCAGTTCTTC; cdr3_aa: CASSPYDPLPNEQFF
v_call: TRBV4-3; clone_size: .; d_call: TRBD2; j_call: TRBJ2-1; cdr3_nt: TGCGCCAGCACTGGGCGGGAGCCCCGTAGGAATGAGCAGTTCTTC; cdr3_aa: CASTGREPRRNEQFF
v_call: TRBV11-2; clone_size: .; d_call: .; j_call: TRBJ2-7; cdr3_nt: TGTGCCAGCAGCTTACAGGACATTGGGTACGAGCAGTACTTC; cdr3_aa: CASSLQDIGYEQYF
v_call: TRBV7-2; clone_size: many; d_call: .; j_call: TRBJ2-1; cdr3_nt: TGTGCCAGCAGCCCGGGACCGACGAATGAGCAGTTCTTC; cdr3_aa: CASSPGPTNEQFF
v_call: TRBV7-2; clone_size: many; d_call: .; j_call: TRBJ1-5; cdr3_nt: TGTGCCAGCAGCAAGAACAATCAGCCCCAGCATTTT; cdr3_aa: CASSKNNQPQHF
v_call: TRBV5-1; clone_size: few; d_call: TRBD1; j_call: TRBJ2-1; cdr3_nt: TGCGCCAGCAGCCGGGACAGGGGGGACAATGAGCAGTTCTTC; cdr3_aa: CASSRDRGDNEQFF
v_call: TRBV18; clone_size: few; d_call: .; j_call: TRBJ2-5; cdr3_nt: TGTGCCAGCTCACCCGCGGGTCGAGAGACCCAGTACTTC; cdr3_aa: CASSPAGRETQYF
v_call: TRBV18; clone_size: .; d_call: .; j_call: TRBJ2-5; cdr3_nt: TGTGCCAGCTCACCACCGGAAGAGACCCAGTACTTC; cdr3_aa: CASSPPEETQYF
v_call: TRBV20-1; clone_size: many; d_call: TRBD1; j_call: TRBJ1-2; cdr3_nt: TGCAGTGCCGCCCTCGGGACAGCCTATGGCTACACCTTC; cdr3_aa: CSAALGTAYGYTF
v_call: TRBV2; clone_size: few; d_call: TRBD2; j_call: TRBJ2-1; cdr3_nt: TGTGCCAGCACTGCGGGAGGGTTCGGCAATGAGCAGTTCTTC; cdr3_aa: CASTAGGFGNEQFF
v_call: TRBV4-1; clone_size: medium-sized; d_call: TRBD2; j_call: TRBJ2-1; cdr3_nt: TGCGCCAGCAGCCACCCGGGACTAGCGTACACTAGCTCCTACAATGAGCAGTTCTTC; cdr3_aa: CASSHPGLAYTSSYNEQFF
v_call: TRBV4-1; clone_size: once; d_call: .; j_call: TRBJ2-1; cdr3_nt: TGCGCCAGCAGCCAAGATCGGACGACATCGAACAATGAGCAGTTCTTC; cdr3_aa: CASSQDRTTSNNEQFF
v_call: TRBV10-3; clone_size: few; d_call: TRBD1; j_call: TRBJ2-3; cdr3_nt: TGTGCCCTCAGACAGGGTCCCTCCACAGATACGCAGTATTTT; cdr3_aa: CALRQGPSTDTQYF
v_call: TRBV12-3/TRBV12-4; clone_size: few; d_call: .; j_call: TRBJ1-2; cdr3_nt: TGTGCCAGCACCCCTATGGGGCTAGGGGATGGCTACACCTTC; cdr3_aa: CASTPMGLGDGYTF
v_call: TRBV5-1; clone_size: .; d_call: .; j_call: TRBJ2-7; cdr3_nt: TGCGCCAGCAGCTTTCGGGGGAGCGGCTCCTACGAGCAGTACTTC; cdr3_aa: CASSFRGSGSYEQYF
v_call: TRBV29-1; clone_size: few; d_call: .; j_call: TRBJ2-1; cdr3_nt: TGCAGCGTTGGACCAAGCCCCGCTGAGCAGTTCTTC; cdr3_aa: CSVGPSPAEQFF
v_call: TRBV7-3; clone_size: .; d_call: TRBD2; j_call: TRBJ2-1; cdr3_nt: TGTGCCAGCAGCCCTAGCGGGGGGGCCGGCAATGAGCAGTTCTTC; cdr3_aa: CASSPSGGAGNEQFF
v_call: TRBV7-9; clone_size: few; d_call: TRBD1; j_call: TRBJ2-2; cdr3_nt: TGTGCCAGCAGCCCGACAGGGGTTGGCGGGGAGCTGTTTTTT; cdr3_aa: CASSPTGVGGELFF
v_call: TRBV5-1; clone_size: .; d_call: .; j_call: TRBJ2-1; cdr3_nt: TGCGCCAGCAGCGAGACATCCTACTCCTACAATGAGCAGTTCTTC; cdr3_aa: CASSETSYSYNEQFF
v_call: TRBV20-1; clone_size: few; d_call: TRBD1; j_call: TRBJ2-3; cdr3_nt: TGCAGTGCAGGGGACAGTTCGACAGATACGCAGTATTTT; cdr3_aa: CSAGDSSTDTQYF
v_call: TRBV5-8; clone_size: .; d_call: TRBD2; j_call: TRBJ2-7; cdr3_nt: TGTGCCAGCCCCGGGACTAGCGGATTTCCGATCTACGAGCAGTACTTC; cdr3_aa: CASPGTSGFPIYEQYF
v_call: TRBV19; clone_size: few; d_call: .; j_call: TRBJ2-3; cdr3_nt: TGTGCCAGTAGTATCGTCGCGTCAAGCACAGATACGCAGTATTTT; cdr3_aa: CASSIVASSTDTQYF
v_call: TRBV6-1; clone_size: .; d_call: TRBD1; j_call: TRBJ1-1; cdr3_nt: TGTGCCTGCAGTCTGGACAGGATGAACACTGAAGCTTTCTTT; cdr3_aa: CACSLDRMNTEAFF
v_call: TRBV20-1; clone_size: few; d_call: TRBD2; j_call: TRBJ2-5; cdr3_nt: TGCAGTGTCGGGGGGAATCAAGAGACCCAGTACTTC; cdr3_aa: CSVGGNQETQYF
v_call: TRBV20-1; clone_size: .; d_call: TRBD2; j_call: TRBJ2-3; cdr3_nt: TGCAGTGCCCAGACTAGCGGGGGCCACCTTAGCACAGATACGCAGTATTTT; cdr3_aa: CSAQTSGGHLSTDTQYF
v_call: TRBV7-9; clone_size: few; d_call: .; j_call: TRBJ2-7; cdr3_nt: TGTGCCAGCTCCTTGACGGGGGTCCTATACGAGCAGTACTTC; cdr3_aa: CASSLTGVLYEQYF
v_call: TRBV3-1; clone_size: few; d_call: TRBD2; j_call: TRBJ2-7; cdr3_nt: TGTGCCAGCAGCCACCCGGGGACTAGCGGAACCTACGAGCAGTACTTC; cdr3_aa: CASSHPGTSGTYEQYF
v_call: TRBV9; clone_size: few; d_call: .; j_call: TRBJ2-6; cdr3_nt: TGTGCCAGCGAGCCGAATTCTGGGGCCAACGTCCTGACTTTC; cdr3_aa: CASEPNSGANVLTF
v_call: TRBV7-9; clone_size: many; d_call: .; j_call: TRBJ1-1; cdr3_nt: TGTGCCAGCAGCTTAGGAGGGAGTACGCATGAAGCTTTCTTT; cdr3_aa: CASSLGGSTHEAFF
v_call: TRBV4-3; clone_size: many; d_call: TRBD1; j_call: TRBJ2-3; cdr3_nt: TGCGCCAGCAGCCAAGATCCACAGGGGGCAGATACGCAGTATTTT; cdr3_aa: CASSQDPQGADTQYF
v_call: TRBV6-2/TRBV6-3; clone_size: few; d_call: .; j_call: TRBJ2-5; cdr3_nt: TGTGCCAGCACCCAGGACCAGGGTAACACCCAGTACTTC; cdr3_aa: CASTQDQGNTQYF
v_call: TRBV7-2; clone_size: few; d_call: TRBD1; j_call: TRBJ2-7; cdr3_nt: TGTGCCAGCACTTGGGACAGAGACTACGAGCAGTACTTC; cdr3_aa: CASTWDRDYEQYF
v_call: TRBV11-2; clone_size: .; d_call: .; j_call: TRBJ2-3; cdr3_nt: TGTGCCAGCAGCTCCCCGACGGGTGGCCGCACAGATACGCAGTATTTT; cdr3_aa: CASSSPTGGRTDTQYF
v_call: TRBV11-2; clone_size: many; d_call: .; j_call: TRBJ2-1; cdr3_nt: TGTGCCAGCAGCTTAGTACGGTTCCCGAGGAATGAGCAGTTCTTC; cdr3_aa: CASSLVRFPRNEQFF
v_call: TRBV5-1; clone_size: many; d_call: TRBD2; j_call: TRBJ2-7; cdr3_nt: TGCGCCAGCAGCTTCTCGACTAGCGGGAGTCCCAGCTCCTACGAGCAGTACTTC; cdr3_aa: CASSFSTSGSPSSYEQYF
v_call: TRBV5-5; clone_size: .; d_call: .; j_call: TRBJ2-1; cdr3_nt: TGTGCCAGCAGCGTTCTGCTCTCCTACAATGAGCAGTTCTTC; cdr3_aa: CASSVLLSYNEQFF
v_call: TRBV10-3; clone_size: many; d_call: TRBD1; j_call: TRBJ1-1; cdr3_nt: TGTGCCATCAGGGAAGACAGGGGTCGGATGAACACTGAAGCTTTCTTT; cdr3_aa: CAIREDRGRMNTEAFF
v_call: TRBV12-3/TRBV12-4; clone_size: .; d_call: .; j_call: TRBJ2-4; cdr3_nt: TGTGCCTTCAGTAAGGGGAACCAGGTGGGCTTAGCCAAAAACATTCAGTACTTC; cdr3_aa: CAFSKGNQVGLAKNIQYF
v_call: TRBV7-8; clone_size: few; d_call: TRBD2; j_call: TRBJ2-1; cdr3_nt: TGTGCCAGCAGCTTAGTCAGACTAGCGGAGGGGAATGAGCAGTTCTTC; cdr3_aa: CASSLVRLAEGNEQFF